This TCR beta chain was sequenced in a study of blood T cells in healthy people across ages. About the study: Per every two T cells, about one barcoded beta molecule was captured by template switching. Study conclusions and caveats: It was the long-lived donors that had more naive CD4+ cells and higher diversity than aged donors.

This clonotype has just one count. Its cognate antigen is unknown. CDR3 length: 15 residues. Looked up from germline, CDR1 is SGHRS and CDR2 is YFSETQ. V was pared by 4 bases and J by 5 bases, with 18 bases between. Isolation of PBMCs gave at least 6.5 million cells per sample. Combining a sample-barcoded 5' primer with a J-beta primer mix, a second PCR ran for roughly 6 to 12 cycles. TCRdb itself ran the 5' RACE reads through MiXCR, one entry per CDR3 protein. The sample holds more than 1,400,000 distinct CDR3 sequences, roughly 40% seen once. The TCR originated in a young woman in good health. The sample comprised blood. The genes are TRBV5-1 and TRBJ2-5, with unresolved D. CDR3 sequence reads: CASSAQPLASETQYF. The CDR3 DNA reads as TGCGCCAGCAGCGCCCAACCCCTCGCTTCGGAGACCCAGTACTTC.